What follows are 19 T cell receptor beta chains derived from one specimen sequenced in a study of shared clonotypes between healthy human individuals. Produced via immunoSEQ multiplex PCR; TCRdb's table is partial and in-frame only. The table has about 2.4 million clones, roughly 93% seen once. Specimen: naive CD4+ T cells from PBMCs. Subset given: CD45RA+ positively selected. These receptors were obtained from a man younger than 35 in good health. Some clones in this sample may be carry-over from other donors' samples.

The V gene is TRBV5-1, the J gene TRBJ2-5; the match to TRBD1 covers 9 bases. The CDR3 has 14 residues. V lost 7 bases to trimming and J lost 5 bases; unmatched junction nucleotides: 9. From germline, CDR1 is SGHRS and CDR2 YFSETQ. CDR3 loop: CASALQGAGETQYF. The CDR3 DNA sequence: TGCGCCAGCGCCCTACAGGGGGCAGGGGAGACCCAGTACTTC. Full variable domain (remainder filled in from reference TRBV5-1 and TRBJ2-5): KAGVTQTPRYLIKTRGQQVTLSCSPISGHRSVSWYQQTPGQGLQFLFEYFSETQRNKGNFPGRFSGRQFSNSRSEMNVSTLELGDSALYLCASALQGAGETQYFGPGTRLLVL.

This clone was recorded a few times. CDR3 DNA: TGTGCCAGCACACAGTCCGGGGAGCTGTTTTTT. It codes for CASTQSGELFF. The chain employs TRBV6-5 and TRBJ2-2; D remains unclear. This CDR3 has 11 residues. Germline V CDR1 and CDR2: MNHEY, SVGAGI. Trimming pared 7 bases from V and 6 bases from J, leaving 6 bases between.

The chain links TRBV7-6 to TRBJ1-1, with unresolved D. Germline V lookup: CDR1 SGHVS, CDR2 FNYEAQ. The CDR3 has 15 amino acids. The germline V and J ends were trimmed by 5 bases and 4 bases, with 17 bases remaining between them. CDR3 region: CASSPLGQWGTEAFF. The CDR3 DNA follows: TGTGCCAGCAGCCCCCTCGGGCAGTGGGGCACTGAAGCTTTCTTT. The entire variable domain, with the rest obtained from reference TRBV7-6 and TRBJ1-1, is as follows: GAGVSQSPRYKVTKRGQDVALRCDPISGHVSLYWYRQALGQGPEFLTYFNYEAQQDKSGLPNDRFSAERPEGSISTLTIQRTEQRDSAMYRCASSPLGQWGTEAFFGQGTRLTVV.

The J gene is TRBJ2-5, the V gene TRBV4-2; the D is unclear. With the DNA end fitting TRBJ2-7 better, the J assignment may be wrong. Per the germline V gene, CDR1 is LGHNA and CDR2 is YNFKEQ. CDR3 size: 15 residues. CDR3 in DNA: TGTGCCAGCAGCCAAGTCCTAGTTAGCAACTACGAGCAGTACTTC. This encodes CASSQVLVSNYEQYF.

The chain joins TRBV6-6 to TRBJ1-3; TRBD1 aligns across 7 bases. The CDR3 length is 16 residues. The trim removed 6 bases at V and 0 bases at J, leaving 8 bases unmatched. Germline V lookup: CDR1 MNHNY, CDR2 SVGAGI (reference sequence). CDR3 sequence: CASRATGQISGNTIYF. The CDR3 region has the DNA TGTGCCAGCAGGGCTACGGGACAGATCTCTGGAAACACCATATATTTT.

This clone was seen a few times. This same CDR3 is encoded by further DNA sequences in the sample. The chain combines TRBV7-9 with TRBJ1-3; a possible D gene is TRBD1 (6 bases). The CDR3 is 14 residues long. With 5 bases removed from V and 0 bases from J, the gap between germline ends came to 8 bases. Per germline, CDR1 SEHNR and CDR2 FQNEAQ (reference sequence). The CDR3 loop is CASSPQGSGNTIYF. CDR3 coding DNA: TGTGCCAGCAGCCCACAGGGCTCTGGAAACACCATATATTTT.

The V and J genes are TRBV4-3 and TRBJ2-6, with TRBD2 matching 12 bases. Germline CDR1 reads LGHNA; CDR2 reads YSLEER. This CDR3 region has 20 residues. V shed 1 base and J 1 base; nucleotides not matched to a gene: 8. The chain's CDR3 is CASSQAVLAGGGSGANVLTF. The CDR3 nucleotides are TGCGCCAGCAGCCAAGCTGTGCTAGCGGGAGGGGGGTCTGGGGCCAACGTCCTGACTTTC.

V gene TRBV11-2 combines with J gene TRBJ2-7; TRBD2 aligns across 10 bases. Germline assignment: CDR1 SGHAT and CDR2 FQNNGV. J lost 4 bases, V lost 1 base, and 10 bases had no gene match. There are 17 residues in the CDR3. CDR3 region: CASSLVLAGEGWYEQYF. DNA for the CDR3: TGTGCCAGCAGCTTAGTTCTAGCGGGAGAAGGTTGGTACGAGCAGTACTTC.

The J gene is TRBJ2-1, the V gene TRBV18, with TRBD1 matching over 7 bases. The CDR3 sequence is 15 residues long. The V and J ends lost 3 bases and 4 bases, in that order; junction bases with no gene match: 6. Germline assignment: CDR1 KGHSH and CDR2 LQKENI. The CDR3 sequence is CASSPGTAVYNEQFF. CDR3 DNA sequence: TGTGCCAGCTCACCGGGGACAGCAGTTTACAATGAGCAGTTCTTC.

As to this clone: The same CDR3 can be traced to other DNA sequences in this sample. The rearrangement joins TRBV5-1 to TRBJ2-7; D unclear. This CDR3 has 14 amino acids. V lost 0 bases, J lost 2 bases, and 9 bases lay in between. Germline V gene lookup returns CDR1 SGHRS and CDR2 YFSETQ. Here the CDR3 DNA reads TGCGCCAGCAGCTTGGTAGGACCTACCTACGAGCAGTACTTC. This sequence encodes CASSLVGPTYEQYF. Filled out from reference TRBV5-1 and TRBJ2-7, the complete variable domain reads KAGVTQTPRYLIKTRGQQVTLSCSPISGHRSVSWYQQTPGQGLQFLFEYFSETQRNKGNFPGRFSGRQFSNSRSEMNVSTLELGDSALYLCASSLVGPTYEQYFGPGTRLTVT.

Of note for this clone: The sample holds other DNA sequences that translate to the same CDR3. CDR3 sequence (DNA): TGTGCCAGCAGCTGGAGTGGTCGGGGGAACACTGAAGCTTTCTTT. Protein sequence: CASSWSGRGNTEAFF. The chain couples TRBV11-2 to TRBJ1-1, with D unclear. This CDR3 is 15 amino acids long. Germline V gives CDR1 SGHAT, CDR2 FQNNGV. V was cut by 4 bases and J by 1 base, with 13 bases left in between.

The chain uses TRBV28 and TRBJ2-5, with D hard to call. Germline CDR1 and CDR2: MDHEN and SYDVKM. Deletions cut 7 bases from V and 9 bases from J, with 18 bases between. The CDR3 has 13 residues. The CDR3 protein is CASTPRPQVAQYF. The CDR3 region has the DNA TGTGCCAGCACCCCCCGGCCACAAGTCGCCCAGTACTTC.

This rearrangement joins TRBV6-1 to TRBJ2-3, with D uncertain. V lost 4 bases and J 1 base, leaving 9 bases between the germline ends. The CDR3 runs to 14 residues. CDR1 and CDR2 (germline): MNHNS, SASEGT. CDR3 loop: CASSALPRTDTQYF. Written as DNA, the CDR3 is TGTGCCAGCAGTGCCCTACCACGCACAGATACGCAGTATTTT.

The chain recombines TRBV27 with TRBJ2-3, with TRBD2 matching over 9 bases. Per the germline V gene, CDR1 is MNHEY and CDR2 is SMNVEV (reference sequence). The CDR3 length is 14 residues. The J segment lost 4 bases and the V segment lost 5 bases, leaving 4 bases of the junction unmatched. The CDR3 loop is CASSLRTSADTQYF. The CDR3 DNA is TGTGCCAGCAGTCTACGGACTAGCGCAGATACGCAGTATTTT.

Only a few counts were recorded for this clone. J is TRBJ1-5 and V is TRBV7-8, with D hard to call. V was clipped by 1 base and J by 6 bases, with 13 bases between them. The CDR3 totals 15 residues. CDR1 is SGHVS, CDR2 FQNEAQ, per germline. The CDR3 region has the DNA TGTGCCAGCAGCTTAGTGGGGTTGACAAGTCAGCCCCAGCATTTT. Protein sequence: CASSLVGLTSQPQHF.

The chain links TRBV14 to TRBJ2-7; D may be TRBD2 (5 bases). V lost 4 bases to trimming and J lost 1 base, with 14 bases between them. This CDR3 spans 15 amino acids. Per the germline V gene, CDR1 is SGHDN and CDR2 is FVKESK. Here the CDR3 reads CASSPKRAVSYEQYF. The CDR3 DNA reads as TGTGCCAGCAGCCCGAAGAGGGCGGTTTCCTACGAGCAGTACTTC.

To note about this clone: At the DNA level, this CDR3 is encoded by other sequences in the same sample as well. The chain uses TRBV2 and TRBJ1-5, with D unclear. This CDR3 has 13 amino acids. The V end lost 8 bases, the J end lost 4 bases, and 12 bases lay between the germline ends. Per the germline V gene, CDR1 is SNHLY and CDR2 is FYNNEI. The CDR3 nucleotides read TGTGCCAGCTCTGACCGAAGTAATCAGCCCCAGCATTTT. Residues: CASSDRSNQPQHF. The full variable domain, in which reference TRBV2 and TRBJ1-5 provide the parts outside the CDR3, is EPEVTQTPSHQVTQMGQEVILRCVPISNHLYFYWYRQILGQKVEFLVSFYNNEISEKSEIFDDQFSVERPDGSNFTLKIRSTKLEDSAMYFCASSDRSNQPQHFGDGTRLSIL.

The chain uses TRBV30 and TRBJ2-2; 11 nucleotides line up with TRBD2. The CDR3 runs to 18 residues. J was trimmed by 2 bases and V by 0 bases; bases with no gene match: 8. Germline CDR1 GTSNPN, CDR2 SVGIG (reference sequence). CDR3 amino acids: CAWSVRTSGSRNTGELFF. The CDR3 bases are TGTGCCTGGAGTGTACGTACTAGCGGGAGTAGAAACACCGGGGAGCTGTTTTTT.

This rearrangement joins TRBV28 to TRBJ1-3; weak D call: TRBD1 (6 bases). With 3 bases removed from V and 1 base from J, the gap between germline ends came to 10 bases. CDR1 is MDHEN, CDR2 SYDVKM, per germline. There are 15 residues in the CDR3. The CDR3 loop is CASSFVRGSGNTIYF. The CDR3 nucleotides read TGTGCCAGCAGTTTCGTCAGGGGATCTGGAAACACCATATATTTT.